The 25 T cell receptor beta chains below come from one sample, sequenced in a study of CD8+CD57+ T cells in acquired aplastic anemia. The authors sequenced patients whose flow cytometry had shown CD8+CD57+ cell expansion. Investigators profiled TCR beta VDJ and CDR3 from genomic DNA template. From the reads, TCRdb called clonotypes with MiXCR, one entry per CDR3 protein. The sample records approximately 250,000 distinct CDR3 sequences, approximately 86% being singletons. The sequenced sample consisted of sorted CD4+, CD8+, or CD8+CD57+ T cells (not recorded which) from PBMCs. The receptor source for this set is a human donor with aplastic anemia.

This chain links TRBV15 with TRBJ2-1, with D perhaps given as TRBD1 or TRBD2 (5 bases each). The V and J ends lost 0 bases and 7 bases respectively, with 16 bases between them. Germline CDR1 LNHNV, CDR2 YYDKDF (reference sequence). The CDR3 sequence is 16 residues long. The CDR3 region is CATSRERGLLVNEQFF. CDR3 DNA: TGTGCCACCAGCAGAGAGAGGGGCCTCCTGGTGAATGAGCAGTTCTTC.

The J gene is TRBJ1-6, the V gene TRBV4-1, with D uncertain. Per germline, CDR1 MGHRA and CDR2 YSYEKL. This CDR3 is 14 amino acids long. Deletions cut 1 base from V and 9 bases from J, with 10 bases between. The DNA of the CDR3 is TGCGCCAGCAGCCAAGTTTTAAGGGCTTCACCCCTCCACTTT. This sequence encodes CASSQVLRASPLHF.

This clonotype has a handful of counts. This chain links TRBV19 with TRBJ1-1, with D hard to call. V dropped 3 bases and J dropped 6 bases, with 11 bases sitting between them. CDR1 is LNHDA, CDR2 SQIVND, per germline (reference sequence). The CDR3 spans 13 residues. The CDR3 DNA reads as TGTGCCAGTAGTATTCCAGGTACAGCTGAAGCTTTCTTT. This gives the protein CASSIPGTAEAFF.

With respect to this clonotype: Mismatch with germline at one junction end may stem from a read error. The CDR3 DNA reads TGTGCCAGCAGCTTAGCGGGTAGCTACGGGGCCCACTACTTT. This gives the protein CASSLAGSYGAHYF. The rearrangement links TRBV7-9 to TRBJ2-3; D could derive from TRBD1 or TRBD2 (5 bases each). The germline CDR1 and CDR2 sequences are SEHNR and FQNEAQ (reference sequence). This CDR3 spans 14 amino acids.

This chain uses TRBV7-9 with TRBJ1-2; D is perhaps TRBD1 (6 bases). With 6 bases removed from V and 5 bases from J, the gap between germline ends came to 19 bases. This CDR3 has 15 residues. Germline V CDR1 and CDR2: SEHNR, FQNEAQ (reference sequence). This CDR3 reads CASSGVGGLQYGYTF. The CDR3 DNA is TGTGCCAGCAGTGGGGTGGGGGGCTTGCAGTATGGCTACACCTTC.

A note on this clonotype: One end of the junction is discordant with germline, which a read error may explain. The V and J genes are TRBV5-5 and TRBJ2-1, with TRBD2 as a possible D gene (6 bases). The CDR3 length is 13 residues. The germline V gene encodes CDR1 SGHKS and CDR2 YYEKEE (reference sequence). CDR3 in DNA: TGCGCCAGCAGCCCCGGAGGGGCCAATGAGCAGTTCTTC. It is translated as CASSPGGANEQFF.

On this clonotype: One end of the junction varies from germline; a read error may be responsible. The chain carries TRBV7-4 and TRBJ2-1, with D possibly matching TRBD2 (5 bases). Germline CDR1 SGHVT, CDR2 SQSDAQ. The CDR3 has 13 residues. In nucleotides, the CDR3 is TGTGCCAGCAGTGATGTGGGGAGCCATGCGCAGTCATTC. Its protein is CASSDVGSHAQSF.

The chain couples TRBV12-3 or TRBV12-4 to TRBJ2-7; D may correspond to TRBD1 or TRBD2 (5 bases each). The V gene lost 1 base and the J gene lost 6 bases, with 7 bases spanning the gap. CDR3 length: 12 residues. For the CDR3, the DNA is TGTGCCAGCAGTTTAGTAGGGACCGAGCAGTACTTC. It specifies CASSLVGTEQYF.

As to this clonotype: The junction departs from the called germline gene at one end, perhaps through a read error. The chain uses TRBV7-2 and TRBJ2-7; D may be TRBD2 (6 bases). The CDR3 extends over 14 amino acids. Germline V gene data show CDR1 as SGHTA and CDR2 as FQGNSA. The chain's CDR3 is CASSSTAAGGKPNF. The CDR3 bases are TGTGCCAGCAGTTCGACAGCGGCCGGGGGAAAGCCGAACTTC. Together with reference TRBV7-2 and TRBJ2-7, the CDR3 gives the full variable domain: GAGVSQSPSNKVTEKGKDVELRCDPISGHTALYWYRQSLGQGLEFLIYFQGNSAPDKSGLPSDRFSAERTGGSVSTLTIQRTQQEDSAVYLCASSSTAAGGKPNFGPGTRLTVT.

By share of the sample, this clonotype is medium-sized. J is TRBJ2-3 and V is TRBV9; perhaps TRBD2 as D (6 bases). The closer fit of TRBJ2-7 to the DNA end suggests the J call may be wrong. Germline lookup yields CDR1 SGDLS and CDR2 YYNGEE. This CDR3 region has 14 residues. CDR3 amino acids: CASSGGGVGYEQYF. The CDR3 bases are TGTGCCAGCAGCGGTGGAGGGGTAGGCTACGAGCAGTACTTC.

To note about this clonotype: One junction end does not reproduce the germline sequence, and a read error may be involved. The genes are TRBV7-9 and TRBJ2-6, with D unresolved. The CDR3 sequence is 16 residues long. Germline V gene lookup returns CDR1 SEHNR and CDR2 FQNEAQ (reference sequence). CDR3 nucleotide sequence: TGCGCCAGCAGCCAAGTACACGGCGCGGTGGTTTATGTACTGACTTTC. Translation: CASSQVHGAVVYVLTF.

Of note for this clonotype: Lacking the conserved final phenylalanine or tryptophan, this CDR3 likely reflects a read error. No DNA is shown, since the ends of the CDR3 on it are uncertain; the CDR3 is the one TCRdb lists. This rearrangement joins TRBV2 to TRBJ2-1; no check of the table's D call, TRBD1, against the DNA was made. The CDR3 contains 13 residues when both ends are counted. Germline values: CDR1 SNHLY, CDR2 FYNNEI. CDR3 residues: CASSGGGGQDTVV.

The sample holds many counts of this clonotype. The rearrangement uses TRBV7-6 and TRBJ2-1; D unclear. Trimming pared 1 base from V and 8 bases from J, leaving 15 bases between. This CDR3 has 15 residues. Germline CDR1 SGHVS, CDR2 FNYEAQ. The CDR3 reads CASSLGGSYIDEQFF. The CDR3 region has the DNA TGTGCCAGCAGCTTAGGCGGTTCCTACATCGATGAGCAGTTCTTC.

The chain is built from TRBV7-4 and TRBJ2-5, with D perhaps given as TRBD1 or TRBD2 (7 bases each). Germline lookup yields CDR1 SGHVT and CDR2 SQSDAQ. The CDR3 totals 12 residues. The CDR3 DNA is TGTGCTGGTCAGGGGGGGGGGGAGACCCAGTACTTC. This sequence encodes CAGQGGGETQYF.

The rearrangement uses TRBV7-9 and TRBJ2-3; weak D call: TRBD1 (5 bases). The DNA end lines up better with TRBJ1-5; the J call may be wrong. Germline lookup yields CDR1 SEHNR and CDR2 FQNEAQ (reference sequence). The CDR3 length is 13 residues. CDR3: CASGVGGTDTQHF. In DNA form, the CDR3 reads TGTGCCAGCGGCGTCGGGGGAACAGATACGCAGCATTTT.

As to this clonotype: The conserved phenylalanine or tryptophan normally closing the CDR3 is absent here, so this likely arose from a read error. The V call is TRBV7-9, the J call TRBJ2-3; D is unresolved. The V end lost 7 bases, the J end lost 0 bases, and 11 bases lay between the germline ends. This CDR3 contains 14 residues. Germline loops: CDR1 SEHNR, CDR2 FQNEAQ (reference sequence). CDR3 in DNA: TGTGCCAGCATCCGACAATCTAGCACAGATACGCAGTATTCT. It specifies CASIRQSSTDTQYS.

In regard to this clonotype: The junction departs from germline at one end; a sequencing error may be responsible. V and J are TRBV7-9 and TRBJ2-2, with a possible D match to TRBD2 (6 bases). CDR1 is SEHNR, CDR2 FQNEAQ, per germline (reference sequence). CDR3 length equals 15 residues. The CDR3 nucleotides are TGTGCCAGCAGCCAAGATCAAGGAGGGTCCGGGGAGCCGTTTTTT. Amino acid sequence: CASSQDQGGSGEPFF.

V usage is TRBV7-8 and J usage is TRBJ2-1; 8 nucleotides align to TRBD2. The CDR3 contains 16 residues. V was clipped by 3 bases and J by 13 bases; unmatched bases: 17. The germline CDR1 and CDR2 sequences are SGHVS and FQNEAQ. The CDR3 sequence: CASSLAGGHDTDYQFF. The CDR3, as DNA: TGTGCCAGCAGCTTGGCGGGAGGTCACGATACGGATTATCAGTTCTTC.

This clonotype was seen a few times. The conserved phenylalanine or tryptophan normally closing the CDR3 is absent here, so this likely arose from a read error. No DNA is shown, since the ends of the CDR3 on it are uncertain; the CDR3 is the one TCRdb lists. The V gene is TRBV2, the J gene TRBJ2-3; TRBD1, the table's D call, was not compared with the DNA. In germline, CDR1 is SNHLY, CDR2 FYNNEI. With termini counted, the CDR3 has 13 amino acids. The CDR3 is CASGDGGTDTAYL.

V usage is TRBV5-5 and J usage is TRBJ2-1, with D possibly matching TRBD2 (5 bases). Deletions cut 0 bases from V and 8 bases from J, with 9 bases between. The germline V gene encodes CDR1 SGHKS and CDR2 YYEKEE (reference sequence). The CDR3 runs to 13 residues. CDR3 protein: CASSLDGVHEQFF. The CDR3 DNA reads TGTGCCAGCAGCTTGGACGGGGTCCATGAGCAGTTCTTC.

This chain joins TRBV5-4 and TRBJ2-3; D perhaps matches TRBD2 (5 bases). Germline loops: CDR1 SGHNT, CDR2 YYREEE (reference sequence). V was pared by 4 bases and J by 10 bases, with 10 bases between. This CDR3 has 11 residues. CDR3 protein: CASSATSAQYF. The CDR3 DNA reads as TGTGCCAGCAGCGCCACTAGTGCGCAGTATTTT.

This clonotype has just a few counts. This chain links TRBV5-1 with TRBJ2-1; D ambiguous. V lost 0 bases to trimming and J lost 6 bases, with 10 bases between them. The CDR3 is 14 amino acids. CDR1 is SGHRS, CDR2 YFSETQ, per germline. CDR3 coding DNA: TGCGCCAGCAGCTTGGAGAACAACAGCAATGAGCAGTTCTTC. Residues: CASSLENNSNEQFF.

With respect to this clonotype: Germline and junction disagree at one end, which may indicate a read error. The gene calls are TRBV7-6 and TRBJ2-1; TRBD1 matches at 8 bases. The CDR3 has 13 amino acids. Germline CDR1 is SGHVS and CDR2 is FNYEAQ. The CDR3 here is CASSESGVQGEAF. In DNA, the CDR3 is TGTGCCAGCAGTGAATCGGGGGTACAGGGGGAAGCTTTC.

A remark on this clonotype: No conserved phenylalanine or tryptophan is present at the end of the CDR3, so a read error is the likely explanation. No DNA is shown, since the ends of the CDR3 on it are uncertain; the CDR3 is the one TCRdb lists. The chain recombines TRBV7-8 with TRBJ2-3; the D segment call TRBD1 is taken from the table without a DNA check. From its first to its last residue, the CDR3 has 13 amino acids. From germline, CDR1 is SGHVS and CDR2 FQNEAQ. This CDR3 is CASGFHPDETALS.

The chain joins TRBV10-3 to TRBJ1-2, with 10 positions matching TRBD1. The CDR3 extends over 15 amino acids. The trim removed 6 bases at V and 7 bases at J, leaving 11 bases unmatched. Germline assignment: CDR1 ENHRY and CDR2 SYGVKD. The chain's CDR3 is CAIRIPTGGVGGYTF. The CDR3 nucleotides are TGTGCCATCAGGATTCCGACAGGGGGCGTAGGTGGCTACACCTTC.